This T cell receptor (beta chain) was documented in a study of T-cell memory formation after mild COVID-19. In regard to this clonotype: A junction end diverges from the germline sequence, so it may reflect a read error.

TCRdb ran MiXCR on the 5' RACE reads and lists one entry per CDR3 protein. The sample has roughly 560,000 distinct CDR3 sequences, roughly 22% seen once. The CDR3 loop spans 17 amino acids. Germline assignment: CDR1 SSHAT and CDR2 FNYEAQ (reference sequence). The genes are TRBV7-7 and TRBJ2-5; weak D call: TRBD2 (5 bases). Specimen: PBMCs or a T cell subset sorted from them (not recorded which). The clonotype originates from an adult woman who had mild COVID-19 (a few samples of this study predate the infection). Cell type and time point are not known. CDR3 loop: CASSFSPGSTYQETQYF. DNA for the CDR3: TGTGCTAGCAGCTTTTCTCCGGGGAGTACTTACCAAGAGACCCAGTACTTC.